The 15 T cell receptor beta chains reported below all come from one sample, sequenced in a study of OX40 agonist ivuxolimab in advanced cancers. Sequencing used immunoSEQ multiplex PCR; TCRdb keeps in-frame clones, though not all of them. The sample has around 80,000 clones; around 83% are singletons. Sequenced here: CD4+ or CD8+ T cells sorted from blood, sampled in a trial of the OX40 agonist ivuxolimab. The origin of the receptors is an adult with an advanced solid tumor such as melanoma, head and neck, liver or kidney cancer.

This clone was recorded only once. J is TRBJ2-1 and V is TRBV18; perhaps TRBD2 as D (6 bases). In germline, CDR1 is KGHSH, CDR2 LQKENI. The ends were cut back, 3 bases at V and 7 bases at J, with 19 bases in the middle. The CDR3 runs to 16 residues. CDR3 loop: CASSPSWRAGVNEQFF. DNA of the CDR3: TGTGCCAGCTCACCTTCGTGGAGGGCGGGTGTAAATGAGCAGTTCTTC.

The chain employs TRBV6-6 and TRBJ2-5, with a tentative D call TRBD1 (6 bases). This CDR3 contains 16 residues. The V gene's germline CDR1 is MNHNY and CDR2 SVGAGI (reference sequence). V lost 8 bases, J lost 5 bases, and 24 bases lay in between. The CDR3 coding sequence is TGTGCCAGCGCTACCCAGAAAGCAGGGGTGAAGGAGACCCAGTACTTC. It translates to CASATQKAGVKETQYF.

The chain is built from TRBV6-5 and TRBJ1-5, with a weak D call TRBD1 (5 bases). With 6 bases removed from V and 0 bases from J, the gap between germline ends came to 6 bases. This CDR3 is 13 amino acids long. The germline CDR1 and CDR2 sequences are MNHEY and SVGAGI. CDR3 loop: CASRDSSNQPQHF. The CDR3 nucleotides are TGTGCCAGCAGAGACAGTAGCAATCAGCCCCAGCATTTT.

The chain couples TRBV5-1 to TRBJ1-1; maybe TRBD1 (6 bases). The V and J ends lost 0 bases and 3 bases respectively, with 12 bases between them. Germline V lookup: CDR1 SGHRS, CDR2 YFSETQ. The CDR3 has 15 amino acids. The CDR3 loop is CASSLVAGVDTEAFF. The CDR3, as DNA: TGCGCCAGCAGCTTGGTGGCAGGGGTGGACACTGAAGCTTTCTTT.

This clone was detected only once. The J gene is TRBJ2-1, the V gene TRBV30; possible D gene TRBD2, 5 bases. Germline CDR1 and CDR2: GTSNPN and SVGIG (reference sequence). This CDR3 is 11 amino acids long. V was cut by 5 bases and J by 6 bases, with 8 bases left in between. In DNA form, the CDR3 reads TGTGCCTGGGGACTCCTCAATGAGCAGTTCTTC. Translating gives CAWGLLNEQFF.

V and J are TRBV7-9 and TRBJ1-2; 12 bases are shared with TRBD1. Germline V gene sequence: CDR1 SEHNR, CDR2 FQNEAQ (reference sequence). There are 14 residues in the CDR3. J gave up 9 bases and V 5 bases, and 7 bases lay outside the gene matches. The CDR3 region has the DNA TGTGCCAGCAGCCCGGGACAGGGGGCTTATAGCTACACCTTC. This encodes CASSPGQGAYSYTF.

V and J are TRBV7-2 and TRBJ2-2; D unclear. V lost 6 bases, J lost 1 base, and 12 bases lay in between. Germline values: CDR1 SGHTA, CDR2 FQGNSA. The CDR3 covers 15 residues. CDR3 bases: TGTGCCAGCAGTCCCCTAGGGCTGAACACCGGGGAGCTGTTTTTT. It yields the protein CASSPLGLNTGELFF.

The rearrangement joins TRBV5-4 to TRBJ2-1; D might be TRBD2 (5 bases). CDR3 length equals 13 residues. Germline V gives CDR1 SGHNT, CDR2 YYREEE (reference sequence). Trimming took off 3 bases at V and 8 bases at J, with 12 bases between the two ends. The CDR3 coding sequence is TGTGCCAGCAGCTGGATTAGTAGCGATGAGCAGTTCTTC. Translation gives CASSWISSDEQFF.

J is TRBJ1-1 and V is TRBV2; 7 nucleotides agree with TRBD1. The junction had 8 bases not matched to a gene; V was cut back by 6 bases and J by 7 bases. Germline CDR1 is SNHLY and CDR2 is FYNNEI. The CDR3 consists of 13 residues. The chain's CDR3 is CASSWDRQLEAFF. The CDR3 nucleotides are TGTGCCAGCAGCTGGGACAGACAACTTGAAGCTTTCTTT.

This clone was counted between two and nine times. This chain joins TRBV6-5 and TRBJ2-7; 8 bases align to TRBD2. This CDR3 contains 14 residues. Trimming removed 1 base from V and 1 base from J; junction bases left unmatched: 0. Germline assignment: CDR1 MNHEY and CDR2 SVGAGI. The CDR3 sequence is CASSYLAGSYEQYF. The CDR3 coding sequence is TGTGCCAGCAGTTACTTAGCGGGGTCCTACGAGCAGTACTTC.

This clone was counted only a few times. The rearrangement links TRBV4-1 to TRBJ1-2; 7 nucleotides line up with TRBD1. The CDR3 extends over 14 amino acids. Per germline, CDR1 MGHRA and CDR2 YSYEKL. The ends lost 8 bases at V and 5 bases at J; junction bases unmatched: 11. The chain's CDR3 is CASALEGAGYGYTF. As DNA, the CDR3 is TGCGCCAGCGCCTTGGAGGGGGCGGGATATGGCTACACCTTC.

The chain uses TRBV14 and TRBJ2-7; 9 nucleotides line up with TRBD1. The CDR3 loop spans 15 amino acids. CDR1 and CDR2 (germline): SGHDN, FVKESK. V lost 2 bases, J lost 6 bases, and 8 bases stayed unmatched. The CDR3 here is CASSQKGTGIVEQYF. CDR3 DNA sequence: TGTGCCAGCAGCCAAAAAGGGACAGGGATCGTCGAGCAGTACTTC. The full variable domain, with the rest looked up from reference TRBV14 and TRBJ2-7, is EAGVTQFPSHSVIEKGQTVTLRCDPISGHDNLYWYRRVMGKEIKFLLHFVKESKQDESGMPNNRFLAERTGGTYSTLKVQPAELEDSGVYFCASSQKGTGIVEQYFGPGTRLTVT.

The V call is TRBV5-4, the J call TRBJ1-3, with D unclear. This CDR3 is 12 amino acids long. Germline V gives CDR1 SGHNT, CDR2 YYREEE (reference sequence). DNA of the CDR3: TGTGCTCGTCCCAGGACTGGAAACACCATATATTTT. Amino acids: CARPRTGNTIYF. The complete variable domain, with remaining parts taken from reference TRBV5-4 and TRBJ1-3, reads ETGVTQSPTHLIKTRGQQVTLRCSSQSGHNTVSWYQQALGQGPQFIFQYYREEENGRGNFPPRFSGLQFPNYSSELNVNALELDDSALYLCARPRTGNTIYFGEGSWLTVV.

The chain carries TRBV4-2 and TRBJ1-2; D ambiguous. Germline V gene data show CDR1 as LGHNA and CDR2 as YNFKEQ. The V gene lost 0 bases and the J gene lost 5 bases, with 16 bases spanning the gap. This CDR3 has 16 amino acids. CDR3 in amino acids: CASSQDNVPARYGYTF. CDR3 nucleotide sequence: TGTGCCAGCAGCCAAGATAACGTGCCGGCGAGGTATGGCTACACCTTC.

The gene calls are TRBV19 and TRBJ2-7; weak D call: TRBD2 (5 bases). Germline V lookup: CDR1 LNHDA, CDR2 SQIVND (reference sequence). V was pared by 3 bases and J by 6 bases, with 12 bases between. The CDR3 sequence is 13 residues long. The CDR3 loop reads CASSMSEGTEQYF. CDR3 sequence (DNA): TGTGCCAGTAGTATGTCCGAGGGTACCGAGCAGTACTTC.